This TCR beta chain was captured in a study of T-cell memory formation after mild COVID-19. Study details: The two donors had largely donor-specific TCR clusters. General observations from the study: Nothing confirmed that second-wave clones peaking on day 37 were specific for SARS-CoV-2. The study found balanced CD4/CD8 in clones contracting day 15 to 85 and a CD4+ lean in later expanders.

Constant-segment primers served in 5'RACE that generated TCR alpha and TCR beta cDNA libraries bearing sample barcodes and UMIs. One entry per CDR3 protein, called by TCRdb with MiXCR from the 5' RACE reads. The table records roughly 150,000 distinct CDR3 sequences, 10% to 15% of them present only once. This clonotype turned up a few times. Its antigen is unidentified. This CDR3 spans 15 amino acids. Between the trimmed V and J ends, which lost 7 bases and 0 bases, there was a span of 14 bases. The chain couples TRBV12-3 or TRBV12-4 to TRBJ2-3; D remains unclear. The specimen was PBMCs or a T cell subset sorted from them (not recorded which). The TCR sequence derives from a man aged 18 to 29 who had mild COVID-19 (a few samples of this study predate the infection). Cell type and time point are not known. The CDR3 region has the DNA TGTGCCAGCAACCCGAATGGGTTCAGCACAGATACGCAGTATTTT. It codes for CASNPNGFSTDTQYF.